Below are 16 T cell receptor beta chains sequenced from a single sample in a study of vaccination and CD4 T cells after COVID-19. Treatment described: roughly 11-day PBMC culture with coronavirus spike peptide pools or control peptides (ViraFEST assay). With the Oncomine TCR Beta short-read assay, DNA from cultured CD4+ T cells was sequenced. TCRdb re-called the PCR reads with MiXCR, one entry per CDR3 protein. This table holds fewer than 4,500 distinct CDR3 sequences, approximately 16% found once. These TCRs are of unknown antigen specificity. The sequencing sample was made of CD4+ T cells from blood, cultured in vitro. Source of these receptors: a human donor who had recovered from COVID-19.

This clonotype is categorized as large. V gene TRBV10-2 combines with J gene TRBJ1-2; D might be TRBD1 (6 bases). The CDR3 contains 14 residues. Trimming cost V 6 bases and J 3 bases, with 14 bases left between them. The germline V gene has CDR1 WSHSY and CDR2 SAAADI. CDR3 region: CASRDWTDDYGYTF. As DNA, the CDR3 is TGCGCCAGCAGGGATTGGACAGACGACTATGGCTACACCTTC.

This clonotype is deemed medium-sized. The chain combines TRBV19 with TRBJ1-5; 12 positions agree with TRBD1. Losses at the gene ends were 5 bases for V and 5 bases for J; bases not matched to a gene: 1. The CDR3 contains 14 residues. Germline V gene data show CDR1 as LNHDA and CDR2 as SQIVND (reference sequence). Here the CDR3 reads CASSGTGGYQPQHF. CDR3 coding DNA: TGTGCCAGTAGTGGGACAGGGGGCTATCAGCCCCAGCATTTT. The variable domain in full, with the rest retrieved from reference TRBV19 and TRBJ1-5, is DGGITQSPKYLFRKEGQNVTLSCEQNLNHDAMYWYRQDPGQGLRLIYYSQIVNDFQKGDIAEGYSVSREKKESFPLTVTSAQKNPTAFYLCASSGTGGYQPQHFGDGTRLSIL.

This clonotype was observed a single time. A much larger clonotype is one base distant, so this may be a read error. This sequence joins TRBV6-5 and TRBJ1-6, with 7 bases aligning to TRBD1. CDR3 size: 14 residues. CDR1 is MNHEY, CDR2 SVGAGI, per germline. This chain's CDR3 is CASSYSQGGSPPHF. The CDR3 bases are TGTGCCAGCAGTTACTCCCAGGGGGGGTCACCCCCCCACTTT.

This clonotype is deemed medium-sized. This sequence joins TRBV24-1 and TRBJ1-6, with TRBD1 matching over 10 bases. The CDR3 is 16 amino acids. Germline V gene sequence: CDR1 KGHDR, CDR2 SFDVKD. V shed 1 base and J 7 bases; nucleotides not matched to a gene: 3. As DNA, the CDR3 is TGTGCCACCAGTGATTTACTGGGACAGGGGAATTCACCCCTCCACTTT. The encoded protein is CATSDLLGQGNSPLHF.

The genes are TRBV30 and TRBJ2-1; TRBD2 matches 7 bases. Germline V gives CDR1 GTSNPN, CDR2 SVGIG (reference sequence). The trim removed 3 bases at V and 2 bases at J, leaving 7 bases unmatched. The CDR3 length is 15 residues. The CDR3 region has the DNA TGTGCCTGGAGGGGAGCGGGGCTCACCTACAATGAGCAGTTCTTC. This gives the protein CAWRGAGLTYNEQFF.

This chain connects TRBV6-1 to TRBJ1-2; a possible D gene is TRBD1 (6 bases). Between the trimmed V and J ends, which lost 6 bases and 6 bases, there was a span of 20 bases. Looked up from germline, CDR1 is MNHNS and CDR2 is SASEGT. The CDR3 is 15 residues long. CDR3 in amino acids: CASSPRQAIFDGYTF. Written as DNA, the CDR3 is TGTGCCAGCAGCCCCAGACAGGCGATCTTTGATGGCTACACCTTC.

This clonotype came up a few times. The rearrangement uses TRBV20-1 and TRBJ2-7; TRBD2 aligns across 10 bases. The length of the CDR3 is 15 residues. CDR1 DFQATT and CDR2 SNEGSKA come from the germline V gene (reference sequence). V shed 3 bases and J 1 base; nucleotides not matched to a gene: 6. This chain's CDR3 is CSASSASGGSYEQYF. In nucleotides, the CDR3 is TGCAGTGCTAGTTCGGCTAGCGGGGGTTCCTACGAGCAGTACTTC.

The gene calls are TRBV6-1 and TRBJ1-3; no clear D gene. Per the germline V gene, CDR1 is MNHNS and CDR2 is SASEGT. V lost 6 bases and J 0 bases, leaving 12 bases between the germline ends. The CDR3 covers 15 residues. Here the CDR3 DNA reads TGTGCCAGCAGGACGACACTTTACTCTGGAAACACCATATATTTT. Residues: CASRTTLYSGNTIYF.

This clonotype qualifies as medium-sized. The chain employs TRBV6-1 and TRBJ1-2; 7 nucleotides agree with TRBD1. The CDR3 has 14 residues. After removal of 1 base from V and 6 bases from J, the junction contained 5 bases not matched to a gene. CDR1 is MNHNS, CDR2 SASEGT, per germline. The CDR3 loop is CASSEDRGGHGYTF. Written as DNA, the CDR3 is TGTGCCAGCAGTGAAGACAGGGGAGGGCATGGCTACACCTTC.

The chain employs TRBV30 and TRBJ2-4, with D perhaps TRBD1 (6 bases). The germline V gene encodes CDR1 GTSNPN and CDR2 SVGIG (reference sequence). This CDR3 region has 15 residues. Trimming stripped 3 bases from V and 1 base from J, with 13 bases between. CDR3 nucleotide sequence: TGTGCCTGGAGAGTACAGGGTCCGGCCAAAAACATTCAGTACTTC. This translates into CAWRVQGPAKNIQYF.

This clonotype is judged medium-sized. The V gene is TRBV12-3 or TRBV12-4, the J gene TRBJ1-5; 8 bases match TRBD1. With V trimmed by 3 bases and J by 9 bases, 10 bases remained unmatched. The CDR3 spans 15 residues. The CDR3 is CASSFGQGRWRPQHF. CDR3 coding DNA: TGTGCCAGCAGTTTTGGACAGGGACGATGGAGGCCCCAGCATTTT.

This clonotype was detected a few times. The chain combines TRBV7-2 with TRBJ2-3; 15 positions agree with TRBD2. Trimming cost V 2 bases and J 3 bases; bases outside gene matches: 9. This CDR3 is built from 19 residues. Germline CDR1 reads SGHTA; CDR2 reads FQGNSA. The CDR3 sequence: CASSLRPPGLAGGTDTQYF. CDR3 DNA: TGTGCCAGCAGCTTACGCCCCCCGGGACTAGCGGGGGGAACAGATACGCAGTATTTT.

This clonotype was seen only a few times. The gene calls are TRBV30 and TRBJ1-6, with D unresolved. The germline gives CDR1 GTSNPN, CDR2 SVGIG (reference sequence). CDR3 length: 14 residues. V lost 0 bases and J 8 bases, leaving 11 bases between the germline ends. The CDR3 loop is CAWSVGQRYSPLHF. CDR3 in DNA: TGTGCCTGGAGTGTTGGCCAGCGGTATTCACCCCTCCACTTT.

This clonotype is large in the sample. CDR3 sequence: CASRSTGGEQYF. The CDR3 coding sequence is TGTGCCAGCAGATCCACAGGGGGCGAGCAGTACTTC. This chain connects TRBV6-1 to TRBJ2-7, with 8 bases identical to TRBD1. The CDR3 loop spans 12 amino acids. Germline V gene sequence: CDR1 MNHNS, CDR2 SASEGT. Germline trimming cut 6 bases from V and 6 bases from J; bases unmatched to any gene: 4.

The genes are TRBV30 and TRBJ1-1; TRBD1 is a possible D gene (6 bases). The length of the CDR3 is 13 residues. The germline V and J ends were trimmed by 1 base and 2 bases, with 8 bases remaining between them. CDR1 is GTSNPN and CDR2 is SVGIG in the germline V gene (reference sequence). DNA for the CDR3: TGTGCCTGGAGTGGGACAGTCAACACTGAAGCTTTCTTT. This sequence encodes CAWSGTVNTEAFF. Complete variable domain (other parts from reference TRBV30 and TRBJ1-1): SQTIHQWPATLVQPVGSPLSLECTVEGTSNPNLYWYRQAAGRGLQLLFYSVGIGQISSEVPQNLSASRPQDRQFILSSKKLLLSDSGFYLCAWSGTVNTEAFFGQGTRLTVV.

This clonotype rates as medium-sized. The CDR3 reads CASRRGQETQYF. The CDR3 DNA reads TGTGCCAGCCGCCGAGGCCAAGAGACCCAGTACTTC. V gene TRBV11-2 combines with J gene TRBJ2-5; D is undetermined. Trimming removed 8 bases from V and 1 base from J, with 8 bases in between. Germline assignment: CDR1 SGHAT and CDR2 FQNNGV. The CDR3 is made up of 12 amino acids.